This T cell receptor (beta chain) was sequenced for a study of CD8+ T cells in alopecia areata. Extraction of RNA preceded its reverse transcription into cDNA, which served as the sequencing template. Method: immunoSEQ multiplex PCR; TCRdb's copy keeps in-frame clones and lacks some. In total the sample includes 4,500 to 7,000 clones, none of them seen once. Germline V gene data show CDR1 as NSQYPW and CDR2 as LRSPGD (reference sequence). The CDR3 has 15 residues. The table lists this clone with many counts. These gene names are mouse names. The read falls 4 residues short of the CDR3 end, and the missing part is taken from the germline J gene. Time point meaning: mouse skin 6 weeks after grafting, around onset of hair loss.

The sample was skin, taken at week 6. This chain uses TRBV1 with TRBJ2-1; TRBD2 matches 9 bases. This clonotype was sampled from a C3H/HeJ mouse with alopecia areata. Mice of this strain are of MHC haplotype H2-k. The CDR3 spells CTCSAVGGACAEQFF. The CDR3 DNA, read in part, is TGCACCTGCAGTGCAGTTGGGGGGGCGTGCGCT. The whole variable domain, filled in from reference TRBV1 and TRBJ2-1, reads VTLLEQNPRWRLVPRGQAVNLRCILKNSQYPWMSWYQQDLQKQLQWLFTLRSPGDKEVKSLPGADYLATRVTDTELRLQVANMSQGRTLYCTCSAVGGACAEQFFGPGTRLTVL.